This T cell receptor beta chain was profiled in a study of circulating tumor DNA in untreated peripheral T-cell lymphoma. V was shortened by 3 bases and J by 2 bases, with 13 bases between the two germline ends. The CDR3 extends over 15 amino acids. Germline CDR1 and CDR2: LNHDA and SQIVND (reference sequence). This clone was picked up a small number of times. Data came from immunoSEQ multiplex PCR; TCRdb stores just in-frame clones and leaves some out. The sample has about 2,700 clones; roughly 64% are singletons. This tumor tissue came from a pretreatment baseline collection. The V gene is TRBV19, the J gene TRBJ1-1; no definite D call. The TCR originated in a human donor with peripheral T-cell lymphoma. The sequencing sample was made of tumor tissue. The CDR3 bases are TGTGCCAGTAGTATGCGGGCAGGAACTAACACTGAAGCTTTCTTT. Its translation: CASSMRAGTNTEAFF. The full variable domain, its missing parts supplied by reference TRBV19 and TRBJ1-1, is DGGITQSPKYLFRKEGQNVTLSCEQNLNHDAMYWYRQDPGQGLRLIYYSQIVNDFQKGDIAEGYSVSREKKESFPLTVTSAQKNPTAFYLCASSMRAGTNTEAFFGQGTRLTVV.